This T cell receptor (beta chain) was profiled in a study of esophageal squamous cell carcinoma under preoperative chemotherapy. At the level of the study: Both tumor-infiltrating lymphocytes and peripheral blood T cells had their TCR repertoires profiled.

Concerning this clonotype: Its antigen is unknown.

General study results and limits: Clonal contraction, more than amplification, hit abundant clones after paclitaxel-nedaplatin. Peripheral T cells showed a significant TCR diversity increase after chemotherapy, unlike tumor-infiltrating lymphocytes.

As to time point: after preoperative PTX-NDP chemotherapy. Before surgery, patients were given preoperative paclitaxel-nedaplatin chemotherapy. The CDR3 has 15 amino acids. Germline-derived CDR1 and CDR2 are DFQATT and SNEGSKA (reference sequence). V shed 0 bases, J shed 10 bases, and the junction held 14 bases outside the gene matches. TCRdb itself ran the PCR reads through MiXCR, one entry per CDR3 protein. The table has about 18,000 distinct CDR3 sequences, more than 45% seen once. This specimen was collected from a patient given preoperative chemotherapy. This clonotype was sampled from a human donor with esophageal squamous cell carcinoma. The donor label of this sample is uncertain. V usage is TRBV20-1 and J usage is TRBJ1-1; the match to TRBD1 covers 7 bases. DNA for the CDR3: TGCAGTGCTAGAGATCAACAGGGGCCGCCTTGGTTAGCTTTCTTT. Its translation: CSARDQQGPPWLAFF.